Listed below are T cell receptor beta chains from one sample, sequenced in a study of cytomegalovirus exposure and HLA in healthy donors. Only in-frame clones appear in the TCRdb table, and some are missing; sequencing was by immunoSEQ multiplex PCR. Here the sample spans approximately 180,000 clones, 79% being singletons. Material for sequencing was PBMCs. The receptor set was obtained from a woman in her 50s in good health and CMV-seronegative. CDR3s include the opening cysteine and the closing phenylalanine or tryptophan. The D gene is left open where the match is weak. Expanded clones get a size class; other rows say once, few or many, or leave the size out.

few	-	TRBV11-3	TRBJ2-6	TGTGCCAGCAGCCTTGACAGCTCTGGGGCCAACGTCCTGACTTTC	CASSLDSSGANVLTF
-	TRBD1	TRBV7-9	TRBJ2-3	TGTTCCAGCGCTTACCCGAGGGGGCCCGGGACAGGGGGCACAGATACGCAGTATTTT	CSSAYPRGPGTGGTDTQYF
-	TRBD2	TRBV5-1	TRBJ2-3	TGCGCCAGCAGCTTACTCAGCGGGAGGGCTAGCACAGATACGCAGTATTTT	CASSLLSGRASTDTQYF
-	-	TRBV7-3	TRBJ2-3	TGTGCCAGCAGCTTTTCCGTCAGAACAGATACGCAGTATTTT	CASSFSVRTDTQYF
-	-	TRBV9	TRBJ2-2	TGTGCCAGCGGGGGCCTTAACGAGCTGTTTTTT	CASGGLNELFF
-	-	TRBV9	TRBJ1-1	TGTGCCAGCAGTGACAGTTACTCAAACACTGAAGCTTTCTTT	CASSDSYSNTEAFF
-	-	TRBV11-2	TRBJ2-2	TGTGCCAGCAGCCGACAGCCTTGGGGGAACACCGGGGAGCTGTTTTTT	CASSRQPWGNTGELFF
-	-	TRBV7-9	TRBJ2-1	TGTGCCAGCAGCTTTCGACAGAGAAATGAGCAGTTCTTC	CASSFRQRNEQFF
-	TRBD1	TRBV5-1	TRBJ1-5	TGCGCCAGCAGCTTGGAGGGCGGGACAGGGGTTGATCAGCCCCAGCATTTT	CASSLEGGTGVDQPQHF
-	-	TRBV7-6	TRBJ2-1	TGTGCCAGCAGCTTATGGACAGACAATGAGCAGTTCTTC	CASSLWTDNEQFF
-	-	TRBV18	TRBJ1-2	TGTGCCAGCTCACCAGCGGGGTATGGCTACACCTTC	CASSPAGYGYTF